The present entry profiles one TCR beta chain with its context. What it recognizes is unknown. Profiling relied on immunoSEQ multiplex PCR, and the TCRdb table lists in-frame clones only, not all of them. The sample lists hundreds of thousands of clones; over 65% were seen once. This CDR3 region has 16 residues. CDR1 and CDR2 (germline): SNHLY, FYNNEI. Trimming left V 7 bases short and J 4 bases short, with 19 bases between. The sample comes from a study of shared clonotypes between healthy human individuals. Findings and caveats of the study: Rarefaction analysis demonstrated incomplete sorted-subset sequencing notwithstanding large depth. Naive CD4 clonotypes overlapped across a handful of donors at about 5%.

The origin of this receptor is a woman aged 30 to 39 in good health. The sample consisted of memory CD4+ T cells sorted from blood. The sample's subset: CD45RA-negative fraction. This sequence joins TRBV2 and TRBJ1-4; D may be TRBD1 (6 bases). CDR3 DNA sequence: TGTGCCAGCACCGTGGGGACCGGGACACTTAATGAAAAACTGTTTTTT. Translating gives CASTVGTGTLNEKLFF.